The sequence of this T cell receptor (beta chain) was determined in a study of identical twins. The CDR3 is 17 amino acids. CDR1 is SGHDT and CDR2 is YYEEEE in the germline V gene. The V and J ends lost 2 bases and 7 bases, in that order; junction bases with no gene match: 9. Unique molecular identifiers were present on the cDNA, which also gained a universal primer site by template switching. TCRdb re-derived calls from the 5' RACE reads in MiXCR, one entry per CDR3 protein. The sample has fewer than 800,000 distinct CDR3 sequences, 7.1% seen once. This sample also belongs to another study, concerning yellow fever vaccine responses in identical twins.

The chain has TRBV5-6 and TRBJ2-1; 13 nucleotides line up with TRBD2. Material: PBMCs. This TCR was recovered from a woman aged 18 to 35 in good health. CDR3 sequence: CASSFRTGTSGTNEQFF. As DNA, the CDR3 is TGTGCCAGCAGCTTTCGAACCGGGACTAGCGGGACAAATGAGCAGTTCTTC.